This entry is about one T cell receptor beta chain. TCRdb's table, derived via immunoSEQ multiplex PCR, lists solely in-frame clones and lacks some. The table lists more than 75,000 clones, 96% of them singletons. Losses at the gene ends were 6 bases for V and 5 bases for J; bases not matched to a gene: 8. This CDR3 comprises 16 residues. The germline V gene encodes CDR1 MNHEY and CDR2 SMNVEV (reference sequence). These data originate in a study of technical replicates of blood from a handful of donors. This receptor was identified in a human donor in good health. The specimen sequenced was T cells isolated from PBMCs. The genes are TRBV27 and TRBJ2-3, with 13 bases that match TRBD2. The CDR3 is CASRLTGTSGVDTQYF. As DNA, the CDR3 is TGTGCCAGCAGACTCACCGGGACTAGCGGGGTAGATACGCAGTATTTT.